The rows below give T cell receptor beta chains drawn from one sample of a study of T cells in Graves' hyperthyroidism and ophthalmopathy. From the multiplex PCR reads, TCRdb called clonotypes with MiXCR, one entry per CDR3 protein. The table lists about 400,000 distinct CDR3 sequences, roughly 13% of them singletons. Sequencing was carried out using blood. These receptor sequences come from a woman under 30 with Graves' hyperthyroidism. CDR3s include the opening cysteine and the closing phenylalanine or tryptophan.

V gene,CDR3 protein
TRBV10-3,CAISGLGEQYF
TRBV4-2,CASSQETFPNEQFF
TRBV7-9,CASSSPGLAGGPEAGELFF
TRBV5-1,CASSFLPGGNQPQHF
TRBV2,CASGYRGTEAFF
TRBV5-8,CASSLSYRPNQPQHF
TRBV6-2/TRBV6-3,CASSYLRTTDTQYF
TRBV30,CAWSVNGHQPQHF
TRBV6-1,CASTQHRGPGAGANVLTF
TRBV12-3/TRBV12-4,CASSSTASRVLTGELFF
TRBV5-4,CASSFTSGRAADTQYF
TRBV3-1,CASSRHRRPNYGYTF
TRBV5-1,CASSLAQGADGYTF
TRBV30,CAWSPQGREETQYF
TRBV12-3/TRBV12-4,CASSLSVGGSYEQYF
TRBV6-6,CASSYGQQGNTEAFF
TRBV3-1,CASSPWTGDYEQYF
TRBV9,CASNLGQHTGELFF
TRBV11-2,CASSLASGRAGTDTQYF
TRBV30,CAWSLGDYGYTF
TRBV27,CASSSQRGSSYNEQFF
TRBV15,CATSKRASRETQYF
TRBV20-1,CSARDGTGHEQYF
TRBV5-8,CASMTTGLSTDTQYF
TRBV2,CASSVNRIQETQYF
TRBV4-1,CASSPSGGGGNQQETQYF